These T cell receptor beta chains were read from a single sample in a study of response to subunit inactivated influenza vaccine. In TCRdb, the RT-PCR reads were re-called with MiXCR into one record per CDR3 protein. The sample records approximately 530,000 distinct CDR3 sequences, about 7.2% being singletons. Sequences were derived from PBMCs from blood, sampled 23 months after vaccination. The receptors shown here come from a man aged 50 to 75 who received an inactivated influenza vaccine. Each CDR3 is given with its conserved first and last residue. A D gene is named only where the DNA matches it firmly. Not all rows give a size; the values are once, few, many and, for expanded clones, a class.

CSARTSGITDTQYF	TGCAGTGCTAGGACTAGTGGGATCACAGATACGCAGTATTTT	-	TRBV20-1	14	TRBJ2-3	many
CAISPSGDTDTQYF	TGTGCCATCAGTCCAAGCGGGGACACAGATACGCAGTATTTT	TRBD2	TRBV10-3	14	TRBJ2-3	-
CASSSEVNSYNEQFF	TGCGCCAGCAGCAGTGAGGTCAACTCCTACAATGAGCAGTTCTTC	-	TRBV5-1	15	TRBJ2-1	-
CASSYGTLNPYEQYF	TGTGCCAGCAGTTACGGGACACTAAACCCCTACGAGCAGTACTTC	-	TRBV6-2/TRBV6-3	15	TRBJ2-7	many
CASASRDRGYEQYF	TGTGCCAGCGCCTCCCGGGACAGGGGGTACGAGCAGTACTTC	TRBD1	TRBV10-3	14	TRBJ2-7	many
CASSRIDRNTGELFF	TGTGCCAGCTCACGAATCGACAGGAACACCGGGGAGCTGTTTTTT	-	TRBV18	15	TRBJ2-2	many
CASNQGNNSPLHF	TGTGCCAGCAACCAGGGGAACAATTCACCCCTCCACTTT	-	TRBV6-1	13	TRBJ1-6	-
CSVEKPNTEAFF	TGCAGCGTTGAAAAGCCGAACACTGAAGCTTTCTTT	-	TRBV29-1	12	TRBJ1-1	few
CASSEGWDPNTGELFF	TGTGCCAGCAGTGAGGGGTGGGACCCGAACACCGGGGAGCTGTTTTTT	-	TRBV2	16	TRBJ2-2	few
CASSPRQGAVNTEAFF	TGTGCCAGCAGCCCGAGACAGGGGGCCGTGAACACTGAAGCTTTCTTT	TRBD1	TRBV9	16	TRBJ1-1	many
CASSPTTQDYEQYF	TGTGCCAGCAGCCCTACAACTCAAGACTACGAGCAGTACTTC	-	TRBV4-2	14	TRBJ2-7	few
CASSSPPSGANVLTF	TGTGCCAGCAGCTCGCCCCCCTCTGGGGCCAACGTCCTGACTTTC	-	TRBV5-4	15	TRBJ2-6	-
CSVRDRNNQPQHF	TGCAGCGTACGGGACAGGAATAATCAGCCCCAGCATTTT	TRBD1	TRBV29-1	13	TRBJ1-5	-
CASSSVGRVNSPLHF	TGTGCCAGCAGTTCTGTGGGACGGGTTAATTCACCCCTCCACTTT	-	TRBV28	15	TRBJ1-6	few
CASSLVAGRNTGELFF	TGTGCCAGCAGCTTAGTAGCGGGGAGGAACACCGGGGAGCTGTTTTTT	TRBD2	TRBV7-2	16	TRBJ2-2	many
CAISGYRADTEAFF	TGTGCCATCAGTGGATACAGGGCCGACACTGAAGCTTTCTTT	-	TRBV10-3	14	TRBJ1-1	many
CSARATNGGAPDEQFF	TGCAGTGCTAGAGCCACGAACGGGGGGGCCCCCGATGAGCAGTTCTTC	TRBD2	TRBV20-1	16	TRBJ2-1	few
CASSQEQDDYDEQYF	TGCGCCAGCAGCCAAGAACAGGACGACTACGACGAGCAGTACTTC	-	TRBV4-3	15	TRBJ2-7	-
CASSFGTTGVNYNEQFF	TGCGCCAGCAGCTTTGGAACGACGGGCGTTAATTACAATGAGCAGTTCTTC	-	TRBV5-1	17	TRBJ2-1	-
CASSLGQVDSPLHF	TGCGCCAGCAGCTTGGGACAGGTTGATTCACCCCTCCACTTT	-	TRBV5-1	14	TRBJ1-6	-
CSASDPTAPRYQYF	TGCAGTGCTAGTGATCCGACCGCACCCCGATACCAGTACTTC	-	TRBV20-1	14	TRBJ2-5	few
CASSLGGLASNEQFF	TGTGCCAGCAGCCTTGGGGGACTAGCGTCCAATGAGCAGTTCTTC	TRBD2	TRBV9	15	TRBJ2-1	-
CSAHGGSWDGYTF	TGCAGTGCTCATGGGGGGAGTTGGGACGGCTACACCTTC	-	TRBV20-1	13	TRBJ1-2	few
CAISPRQHGSYGYTF	TGTGCCATCAGTCCCCGACAGCACGGCTCCTATGGCTACACCTTC	-	TRBV10-3	15	TRBJ1-2	many
CSQNRGLETQYF	TGCAGTCAGAACAGGGGGCTGGAGACCCAGTACTTC	TRBD1	TRBV20-1	12	TRBJ2-5	-
CSALGQPETQYF	TGCAGTGCTCTAGGACAGCCGGAGACCCAGTACTTC	-	TRBV20-1	12	TRBJ2-5	-
CASSLDLRQEANYGYTF	TGTGCCAGCAGTTTAGACCTCAGGCAAGAAGCTAACTATGGCTACACCTTC	-	TRBV28	17	TRBJ1-2	-
CASGVKAYEQYF	TGTGCCAGCGGAGTAAAGGCCTACGAGCAGTACTTC	-	TRBV28	12	TRBJ2-7	-
CSVEVGQGSAFF	TGCAGCGTTGAAGTTGGACAGGGCTCCGCTTTCTTT	TRBD1	TRBV29-1	12	TRBJ1-1	-
CASSQDSTGPETQYF	TGCGCCAGCAGCCAAGATAGTACAGGGCCAGAGACCCAGTACTTC	-	TRBV4-1	15	TRBJ2-5	many
CASSLAKDTYQDTEAFF	TGCGCCAGCAGCTTGGCCAAGGACACCTATCAGGACACTGAAGCTTTCTTT	-	TRBV5-1	17	TRBJ1-1	few
CASSLAVYPYEQYF	TGTGCCAGCAGCTTAGCGGTCTACCCATACGAGCAGTACTTC	-	TRBV7-2	14	TRBJ2-7	many
CASSLRVVRDNEQFF	TGTGCCAGCAGCCTGAGGGTTGTCAGGGACAATGAGCAGTTCTTC	-	TRBV5-6	15	TRBJ2-1	many
CAISDGTDSYEQYF	TGTGCCATCAGTGACGGGACAGACTCCTACGAGCAGTACTTC	TRBD1	TRBV10-3	14	TRBJ2-7	few
CSPSVLNEKLFF	TGCAGTCCCTCGGTCCTTAATGAAAAACTGTTTTTT	-	TRBV20-1	12	TRBJ1-4	few
CSVPKVWREGPYNEQFF	TGCAGCGTTCCAAAGGTCTGGCGGGAGGGCCCCTACAATGAGCAGTTCTTC	TRBD2	TRBV29-1	17	TRBJ2-1	many
CSATSRDRVQLGKNIQYF	TGCAGTGCCACGTCCCGGGACAGGGTACAACTTGGCAAAAACATTCAGTACTTC	TRBD1	TRBV20-1	18	TRBJ2-4	few
CASSFWTSGRGETQYF	TGTGCCAGCAGCTTTTGGACTAGCGGGAGAGGCGAGACCCAGTACTTC	TRBD2	TRBV7-9	16	TRBJ2-5	many
CASSPSLAGLNEQYF	TGTGCCAGCAGCCCGTCCCTGGCGGGGCTCAACGAGCAGTACTTC	-	TRBV7-9	15	TRBJ2-7	few
CASSLGLVHGAGELFF	TGTGCCAGCAGCTTAGGTTTAGTCCATGGGGCCGGGGAGCTGTTTTTT	-	TRBV11-2	16	TRBJ2-2	-
CASSYSGLGDEQFF	TGTGCCAGCAGTTACTCGGGACTAGGCGATGAGCAGTTCTTC	TRBD2	TRBV6-5	14	TRBJ2-1	-
CASSQDRAILYGYTF	TGTGCCAGCAGCCAGGACCGGGCCATTCTCTATGGCTACACCTTC	-	TRBV5-5	15	TRBJ1-2	few
CASSLAGANLRTDTQYF	TGTGCCAGCAGCTTAGCGGGTGCAAACCTTCGCACAGATACGCAGTATTTT	-	TRBV7-2	17	TRBJ2-3	few
CASSLGEASKEQFF	TGTGCCAGCAGCTTGGGGGAAGCCTCCAAGGAGCAGTTCTTC	-	TRBV7-9	14	TRBJ2-1	-
CASSELGDDEQFF	TGTGCCAGCAGTGAATTAGGGGATGATGAGCAGTTCTTC	-	TRBV25-1	13	TRBJ2-1	-
CASSEGQGVAGNTIYF	TGTGCCAGCAGTGAAGGACAGGGAGTAGCTGGAAACACCATATATTTT	TRBD1	TRBV9	16	TRBJ1-3	-
CASSFTLLSTQYF	TGTGCCAGCAGTTTCACCTTACTTTCTACGCAGTATTTT	-	TRBV11-3	13	TRBJ2-3	-
CASSQVANNEQFF	TGTGCCAGCAGCCAAGTGGCTAACAATGAGCAGTTCTTC	-	TRBV3-1	13	TRBJ2-1	few
CASGQETQYF	TGTGCCAGCGGTCAAGAGACCCAGTACTTC	-	TRBV11-2	10	TRBJ2-5	many